The 30 T cell receptor beta chains listed next were all sequenced from one sample in a study of monozygotic twins with inflammatory bowel disease. TCRdb reanalyzed the 5' RACE reads and collapses them to one entry per CDR3 protein, without DNA. Its clone listing holds about 130,000 distinct CDR3 sequences. Sequenced: blood. The origin of the receptors is a human donor with ulcerative colitis or Crohn's disease, or a healthy co-twin of an affected twin (not recorded which).

V and J are TRBV6-1 and TRBJ1-1; TCRdb lists TRBD1, though no DNA is available to test this call. This CDR3 region has 13 residues. Per the germline V gene, CDR1 is MNHNS and CDR2 is SASEGT. This CDR3 is CASSGQPNTEAFF.

The chain is built from TRBV20-1 and TRBJ1-1. The CDR3 consists of 13 residues. Germline-derived CDR1 and CDR2 are DFQATT and SNEGSKA (reference sequence). CDR3 in amino acids: CSASVNGNTEAFF.

The rearrangement joins TRBV7-6 to TRBJ2-5; TCRdb reports TRBD2, a call that lacks DNA to check it against. In germline, CDR1 is SGHVS, CDR2 FNYEAQ. This CDR3 has 16 amino acids. CDR3 protein: CASSLIRGRVGETQYF.

The chain recombines TRBV20-1 with TRBJ1-1. Germline loops: CDR1 DFQATT, CDR2 SNEGSKA (reference sequence). The CDR3 loop spans 11 amino acids. The CDR3 is CSANNLLGAFF.

The rearrangement links TRBV24-1 to TRBJ2-2. The CDR3 extends over 11 amino acids. CDR1 and CDR2 from the germline V gene are KGHDR and SFDVKD. This chain's CDR3 is CATSGAGELFF.

The gene calls are TRBV7-9 and TRBJ2-1; no DNA is available, so the TRBD2 call from TCRdb remains unchecked. This CDR3 comprises 14 residues. The germline gives CDR1 SEHNR, CDR2 FQNEAQ (reference sequence). The CDR3 spells CATWETSGRYEQFF.

This chain links TRBV5-5 with TRBJ1-2; the TRBD1 assignment by TCRdb is unverifiable without DNA. Per the germline V gene, CDR1 is SGHKS and CDR2 is YYEKEE (reference sequence). The CDR3 has 15 residues. This CDR3 reads CASSLGAGGRYGYTF.

The chain couples TRBV9 to TRBJ2-5; TCRdb names TRBD2, which stays unverified in the absence of DNA. The CDR3 loop spans 14 amino acids. Germline V gene sequence: CDR1 SGDLS, CDR2 YYNGEE. CDR3: CASSSTSGRETQYF.

This sequence joins TRBV27 and TRBJ1-2; TCRdb's assignment of TRBD1 cannot be checked, as there is no DNA. The CDR3 runs to 14 residues. Germline lookup yields CDR1 MNHEY and CDR2 SMNVEV (reference sequence). The CDR3: CASSSPTEGYGYTF.

The V call is TRBV5-1, the J call TRBJ2-3; TCRdb designates TRBD1, a call that cannot be tested without DNA. Per the germline V gene, CDR1 is SGHRS and CDR2 is YFSETQ. This CDR3 spans 15 amino acids. The CDR3 loop is CASSLEGYDTDTQYF.

This sequence joins TRBV7-7 and TRBJ2-1; with no DNA, the TCRdb D assignment of TRBD2 cannot be verified. There are 15 residues in the CDR3. Germline CDR1 reads SSHAT; CDR2 reads FNYEAQ (reference sequence). This CDR3 is CASSLQSGSLHEQFF.

The chain combines TRBV12-3 or TRBV12-4 with TRBJ2-7; TCRdb indicates TRBD1, and absent DNA this call remains unverified. CDR3 length equals 14 residues. CDR3 in amino acids: CASSFSGGRGEQYF.

The rearrangement uses TRBV24-1 and TRBJ1-2; no DNA is available, so the TRBD1 call from TCRdb remains unchecked. The germline gives CDR1 KGHDR, CDR2 SFDVKD. The CDR3 consists of 12 residues. CDR3: CATSAGYSGYTF.

The rearrangement uses TRBV20-1 and TRBJ1-3; the D call of TRBD1 rests on TCRdb alone, since no DNA is present to check it. The CDR3 is 16 amino acids. The germline CDR1 and CDR2 sequences are DFQATT and SNEGSKA (reference sequence). The CDR3 protein is CSARSPGGLSGNTIYF.

This chain's CDR3 is CASIPTGHSYEQYF. The chain uses TRBV6-1 and TRBJ2-7; TCRdb gives TRBD1 as the D gene, but with no DNA this cannot be confirmed. The CDR3 has 14 amino acids. From germline, CDR1 is MNHNS and CDR2 SASEGT.

V and J are TRBV7-6 and TRBJ2-3; lacking DNA, the TRBD1 call made by TCRdb goes unchecked. The germline gives CDR1 SGHVS, CDR2 FNYEAQ. The CDR3 is 15 amino acids. The CDR3 sequence is CASSPMGQGRDTQYF.

The rearrangement links TRBV9 to TRBJ2-2; TCRdb selects TRBD1, and the lack of DNA leaves this call unchecked. This CDR3 is 16 amino acids long. From germline, CDR1 is SGDLS and CDR2 YYNGEE. The CDR3 reads CASSVAAGLRTGELFF.

The rearrangement uses TRBV3-1 and TRBJ1-2; the TCRdb D gene call, TRBD1, has no DNA to confirm it. CDR1 LGHDT and CDR2 YNNKEL come from the germline V gene (reference sequence). CDR3 length equals 13 residues. The CDR3 here is CASSQDGIGGYTF.

The V call is TRBV5-1, the J call TRBJ1-5. Germline loops: CDR1 SGHRS, CDR2 YFSETQ. This CDR3 is built from 13 residues. The CDR3: CASSFGRDQPQHF.

The chain carries TRBV5-1 and TRBJ2-3; the TCRdb D gene call, TRBD2, has no DNA to confirm it. Per the germline V gene, CDR1 is SGHRS and CDR2 is YFSETQ. The CDR3 consists of 14 residues. CDR3 protein: CASSSGTSFDTQYF.

This chain links TRBV29-1 with TRBJ2-1; TCRdb reports TRBD2, a call that lacks DNA to check it against. The CDR3 contains 13 residues. Germline CDR1 and CDR2: SQVTM and ANQGSEA. CDR3 in amino acids: CSVEDQGDNEQFF.

V and J are TRBV11-2 and TRBJ1-2; TCRdb names TRBD1, which stays unverified in the absence of DNA. CDR1 is SGHAT, CDR2 FQNNGV, per germline. The CDR3 totals 16 residues. This CDR3 is CASSLDRRRGAPGYTF.

This chain joins TRBV20-1 and TRBJ2-7. Germline V lookup: CDR1 DFQATT, CDR2 SNEGSKA (reference sequence). The CDR3 length is 12 residues. CDR3 sequence reads: CSASSANGEQYF.

The V gene is TRBV12-3 or TRBV12-4, the J gene TRBJ2-7; TCRdb gives TRBD1 as the D gene, but with no DNA this cannot be confirmed. This CDR3 is built from 14 residues. The CDR3 protein is CASKEDRGPNEQYF.

This chain connects TRBV12-3 or TRBV12-4 to TRBJ2-2; TCRdb calls TRBD2, which cannot be checked without DNA. The CDR3 length is 15 residues. CDR3 region: CASSLRTTNTGELFF.

The rearrangement uses TRBV20-1 and TRBJ2-1; as DNA is missing, the TRBD2 call by TCRdb cannot be tested. The CDR3 spans 13 residues. Germline V gene data show CDR1 as DFQATT and CDR2 as SNEGSKA (reference sequence). The CDR3 spells CSARLAGEGEQFF.

The CDR3 sequence: CASSVAGQNTGELFF. This chain links TRBV9 with TRBJ2-2; TCRdb's D call of TRBD1 is untestable without DNA. The CDR3 totals 15 residues. The V gene's germline CDR1 is SGDLS and CDR2 YYNGEE. Variable domain in full (rest from reference TRBV9 and TRBJ2-2): DSGVTQTPKHLITATGQRVTLRCSPRSGDLSVYWYQQSLDQGLQFLIQYYNGEERAKGNILERFSAQQFPDLHSELNLSSLELGDSALYFCASSVAGQNTGELFFGEGSRLTVL.

This chain links TRBV7-7 with TRBJ2-1. Germline V gene lookup returns CDR1 SSHAT and CDR2 FNYEAQ (reference sequence). This CDR3 is built from 15 residues. CDR3 amino acids: CASSFKLSSYNEQFF.

The chain is built from TRBV5-5 and TRBJ1-2; lacking DNA, the TRBD1 call made by TCRdb goes unchecked. The V gene's germline CDR1 is SGHKS and CDR2 YYEKEE (reference sequence). The CDR3 has 16 residues. CDR3 sequence reads: CASSPATGAAGYGYTF.

The CDR3 spells CASYPGGLSQPQHF. The chain carries TRBV6-6 and TRBJ1-5; TCRdb lists TRBD1, though no DNA is available to test this call. Germline V gene sequence: CDR1 MNHNY, CDR2 SVGAGI (reference sequence). This CDR3 is 14 amino acids long.